This TCR beta chain was captured in a study of OX40 agonist ivuxolimab in advanced cancers. Regarding the research as a whole: The costimulatory receptor OX40 (CD134) was targeted by ivuxolimab, a fully human IgG2 agonistic monoclonal antibody. Peripheral TCRbeta sequencing was intended to test whether TCR sequence diversity was altered and clonal T-cell expansion was caused by ivuxolimab. Among the approximately 50 dose-escalation patients, roughly 20 had hepatocellular carcinoma, roughly 15 melanoma, 9 renal cell carcinoma and 9 head and neck cancer. The dose-escalation cohort was over 70% male with a mean age of about 60 years, ranging from roughly 23 to 79. Intravenous ivuxolimab was administered to patients every 2 weeks at six dose levels: 0.01, 0.1, 0.3, 1.5, 3 and 10 mg/kg. Prior anti-PD-1, anti-PD-L1 or anti-CTLA-4 therapy was permitted, and checkpoint inhibitors had been received by roughly 42% of dose-escalation patients. Partial responses occurred in three dose-escalation patients, of whom one had hepatocellular carcinoma and two had cutaneous melanoma. The paper reports the monotherapy dose-escalation portion (N = 52 patients) of the phase I ivuxolimab trial.

The CDR3 runs 18 residues from the cysteine to the phenylalanine. This entry keeps only the CDR3 DNA: 54 bases, framed from base 1. The study at large found these results: At doses of 0.1 to 3.0 mg/kg, clonal expansion of both CD4+ and CD8+ T cells in blood was seen between baseline and week 6. After ivuxolimab, more expanded clones were found on average in CD8+ T cells than in CD4+ T cells. Low levels of normalized T-cell clonal expansion were also shown by some nonresponding patients. Antigen specificity was not determined for the clonally expanded peripheral T cells. Partial responders in the 0.1-3.0 mg/kg groups had among the lowest normalized peripheral clonal expansion, especially among CD8+ T cells.

For sequencing of the TCRbeta CDR3 region, genomic DNA was extracted from the sorted cells. The immunoSEQ Assay was used for sequencing of TCRbeta CDR3 regions. The immuneACCESS repertoire file appears here via TCRdb, limited to in-frame rearrangements. These files lack a portion of the clones; in checked studies, under half of the deficit traces to unresolved V genes, and the cause of the others is not known. The sample table shows 100,000 to 150,000 clones, and about nine tenths are seen once. Clones ranked in the top ten supply approximately 1.1% of the sample. Patients with a history of autoimmune disease or receiving systemic immunosuppression were excluded from the trial. Peripheral blood for TCR sequencing was collected from all dose cohorts at baseline, on cycle 4 day 1, and on cycle 7 day 1. The samples were taken from a phase I, first-in-human, multicenter, open-label dose-escalation trial of ivuxolimab. Adults with locally advanced or metastatic melanoma, renal cell, hepatocellular, or head and neck squamous cell carcinoma were enrolled in the trial. Before TCR sequencing, CD4+ T cells and CD8+ T cells were sorted from peripheral blood as separate populations.

To note about this clone: This clone's antigen is unknown. Nothing much larger sits one base from this clone, and base qualities are not available.

This receptor was obtained from an adult with an advanced solid tumor such as melanoma, head and neck, liver or kidney cancer. The sequence links TRBV21-1 to TRBJ1-1; the table gives TRBD1 as D, unverified against the DNA. TRBV21-1 is a pseudogene. The material was CD4+ or CD8+ T cells sorted from blood, obtained in a trial of the OX40 agonist ivuxolimab. The CDR3 reads CASSNERTGRSKNTEAFF. The DNA reads TGTGCCAGCAGCAATGAAAGGACAGGGCGATCGAAGAACACTGAAGCTTTCTTT.